These 27 T cell receptor beta chains were all obtained from the same sample, sequenced in a study of blood T cell repertoires in COVID-19. Repertoires were generated with immunoSEQ multiplex PCR, while TCRdb's copy carries only in-frame clones and drops some. This sample has around 200,000 clones, with under 90% found just once. The sequencing sample was made of peripheral blood. These receptor sequences come from a human donor in a cohort sampled during active COVID-19.

The chain links TRBV6-6 to TRBJ1-6, with 7 bases that match TRBD1. CDR1 MNHNY and CDR2 SVGAGI come from the germline V gene (reference sequence). With V trimmed by 5 bases and J by 10 bases, 20 bases remained unmatched. This CDR3 is built from 18 residues. The CDR3 bases are TGTGCCAGCAGTCGGGACAGAGCTGAAGGGATGGGAGGGTCACCCCTCCACTTT. This sequence encodes CASSRDRAEGMGGSPLHF.

The chain carries TRBV6-5 and TRBJ1-6; 9 bases match TRBD1. J gave up 9 bases and V 2 bases, and 5 bases lay outside the gene matches. The CDR3 runs 15 residues. Germline V lookup: CDR1 MNHEY, CDR2 SVGAGI. The DNA for the CDR3 is TGTGCCAGCAGTTACCTGGGACAGGGAAGTTCACCCCTCCACTTT. Amino acid sequence: CASSYLGQGSSPLHF.

This clone is a singleton in its sample. This chain joins TRBV6-5 and TRBJ2-2; 8 bases map to TRBD2. The germline gives CDR1 MNHEY, CDR2 SVGAGI. The CDR3 loop spans 15 amino acids. The ends lost 4 bases at V and 1 base at J; junction bases unmatched: 2. The CDR3 region is CASSFSGENTGELFF. The CDR3, as DNA: TGTGCCAGCAGTTTTAGCGGGGAGAACACCGGGGAGCTGTTTTTT.

This clone was seen just once. The rearrangement joins TRBV9 to TRBJ1-2; D remains unclear. The CDR3 is made up of 14 amino acids. The germline gives CDR1 SGDLS, CDR2 YYNGEE. Trimming took 0 bases from V and 8 from J, leaving 14 bases between them. The CDR3 loop is CASSVGSAVQGYTF. The CDR3 DNA reads TGTGCCAGCAGCGTAGGGTCGGCGGTACAAGGCTACACCTTC.

The chain has TRBV30 and TRBJ1-6, with a possible D match to TRBD1 (6 bases). Trimming pared 5 bases from V and 1 base from J, leaving 15 bases between. The germline V gene encodes CDR1 GTSNPN and CDR2 SVGIG (reference sequence). This CDR3 is 16 amino acids long. CDR3 in DNA: TGTGCCTGGTCGAGGGGGTTAGGGTCCTATAATTCACCCCTCCACTTT. This translates into CAWSRGLGSYNSPLHF.

DNA of the CDR3: TGTGCCAGCAGTTACCCCGGACTAGTCTACAATGAGCAGTTCTTC. Its translation is CASSYPGLVYNEQFF. This chain joins TRBV6-2 or TRBV6-3 and TRBJ2-1, with 7 nucleotides matching TRBD2. Germline CDR1 reads MNHEY; CDR2 reads SVGEGT. The CDR3 loop spans 15 amino acids. Trimming cost V 2 bases and J 3 bases; bases outside gene matches: 4.

The chain links TRBV19 to TRBJ1-5, with D perhaps TRBD1 (6 bases). V lost 2 bases and J 5 bases, leaving 16 bases between the germline ends. The CDR3 runs to 16 residues. CDR1 LNHDA and CDR2 SQIVND come from the germline V gene (reference sequence). CDR3 DNA: TGTGCCAGTAGTATACCCGGGACATCCTTCTATCAGCCCCAGCATTTT. Protein product: CASSIPGTSFYQPQHF.

The rearrangement links TRBV11-2 to TRBJ2-7, with D possibly TRBD2 on 6 matching bases. The length of the CDR3 is 14 residues. V shed 1 base and J shed 1 base, with 8 bases lying between them. Per the germline V gene, CDR1 is SGHAT and CDR2 is FQNNGV. The CDR3 protein is CASSLGGTSYEQYF. The CDR3 bases are TGTGCCAGCAGCTTAGGAGGGACTTCCTACGAGCAGTACTTC.

V usage is TRBV13 and J usage is TRBJ1-1; 11 bases align to TRBD1. The CDR3 is made up of 17 amino acids. Germline CDR1 PRHDT, CDR2 FYEKMQ (reference sequence). With 5 bases clipped from V and 3 bases from J, the junction kept 11 bases outside the gene matches. The CDR3 coding sequence is TGTGCCAGCAGCGACTCGGACAGGGGGCGTGTTTACACTGAAGCTTTCTTT. Its protein is CASSDSDRGRVYTEAFF. Supplemented by reference TRBV13 and TRBJ1-1, the full variable domain reads AAGVIQSPRHLIKEKRETATLKCYPIPRHDTVYWYQQGPGQDPQFLISFYEKMQSDKGSIPDRFSAQQFSDYHSELNMSSLELGDSALYFCASSDSDRGRVYTEAFFGQGTRLTVV.

The CDR3 DNA sequence: TGTGCCAGCAGCCTTACCGGGACTAGCGTTGAGAATGAGCAGTTCTTC. Amino acid sequence: CASSLTGTSVENEQFF. This chain uses TRBV7-2 with TRBJ2-1; 10 nucleotides match TRBD2. The germline V gene encodes CDR1 SGHTA and CDR2 FQGNSA. The J segment lost 7 bases and the V segment lost 5 bases, leaving 11 bases of the junction unmatched. The CDR3 has 16 amino acids. Complete variable domain (other parts from reference TRBV7-2 and TRBJ2-1): GAGVSQSPSNKVTEKGKDVELRCDPISGHTALYWYRQSLGQGLEFLIYFQGNSAPDKSGLPSDRFSAERTGGSVSTLTIQRTQQEDSAVYLCASSLTGTSVENEQFFGPGTRLTVL.

J is TRBJ2-2 and V is TRBV27; the match to TRBD2 covers 7 bases. Germline lookup yields CDR1 MNHEY and CDR2 SMNVEV (reference sequence). This CDR3 has 15 amino acids. Trimming at V came to 5 bases and at J to 6 bases, leaving 9 bases not matched to a gene. The CDR3 loop reads CASSIAQGGAGELFF. The CDR3 bases are TGTGCCAGCAGTATAGCCCAGGGAGGGGCCGGGGAGCTGTTTTTT.

The rearrangement links TRBV2 to TRBJ1-1, with D hard to call. Trimming removed 0 bases at V and 3 bases at J, with 11 bases between. Germline V gene sequence: CDR1 SNHLY, CDR2 FYNNEI. The CDR3 totals 15 residues. The CDR3 protein is CASSEAPRRDTEAFF. As DNA, the CDR3 is TGTGCCAGCAGTGAAGCGCCACGGAGAGACACTGAAGCTTTCTTT.

The rearrangement uses TRBV3-1 (or the pseudogene TRBV3-2) and TRBJ2-3; 9 nucleotides match TRBD2. The V and J ends lost 4 bases and 3 bases, in that order; junction bases with no gene match: 8. Germline CDR1 and CDR2: LGHDT and YNNKEL (reference sequence). The CDR3 is made up of 16 amino acids. DNA of the CDR3: TGTGCCAGCAGCCCTCTTGGCGGGGGGGCTACAGATACGCAGTATTTT. This codes for CASSPLGGGATDTQYF.

CDR3 residues: CASTTNLGLAVYNEQFF. CDR3 nucleotides: TGTGCCAGCACCACGAACCTAGGACTAGCGGTATACAATGAGCAGTTCTTC. The chain couples TRBV7-8 to TRBJ2-1, with 10 nucleotides matching TRBD2. Trimming took 7 bases from V and 4 from J; bases not matched to a gene: 13. This CDR3 has 17 amino acids. Germline V lookup: CDR1 SGHVS, CDR2 FQNEAQ.

As DNA, the CDR3 is TGTGCCAGCAGACGGGACACCATATATTTT. Translated, it gives CASRRDTIYF. The chain has TRBV7-2 and TRBJ1-3; D unresolved. The CDR3 consists of 10 residues. Trimming removed 6 bases at V and 8 bases at J, with 5 bases between. Germline lookup yields CDR1 SGHTA and CDR2 FQGNSA.

In its sample, this clone was seen once. The CDR3 DNA follows: TGCGCCAGCAGCTCCAACCGGGGACAGGGGATCTACGAGCAGTACTTC. Translation: CASSSNRGQGIYEQYF. This chain joins TRBV5-1 and TRBJ2-7; TRBD1 matches at 10 bases. There are 16 residues in the CDR3. J lost 3 bases, V lost 3 bases, and 9 bases had no gene match. Germline-derived CDR1 and CDR2 are SGHRS and YFSETQ.

The chain couples TRBV10-1 to TRBJ2-3; 7 bases fit TRBD2. J was trimmed by 8 bases and V by 6 bases; bases with no gene match: 17. This CDR3 has 16 amino acids. CDR1 is WNHNN and CDR2 is SYGVQD in the germline V gene (reference sequence). CDR3 residues: CASRTPGLPLRGTQYF. CDR3 sequence (DNA): TGCGCCAGCAGGACGCCGGGACTACCCCTCCGTGGTACGCAGTATTTT.

The CDR3: CSVVMDGQGDYGYTF. In DNA form, the CDR3 reads TGCAGCGTTGTGATGGATGGACAGGGAGACTATGGCTACACCTTC. The chain joins TRBV29-1 to TRBJ1-2; 8 nucleotides match TRBD1. Germline CDR1 and CDR2: SQVTM and ANQGSEA. J was trimmed by 3 bases and V by 4 bases; bases with no gene match: 10. This CDR3 spans 15 amino acids.

The chain combines TRBV7-8 with TRBJ1-3, with D possibly being TRBD1 (5 bases). Trimming shortened V by 3 bases and J by 0 bases, and 9 bases separated the two germline ends. Per germline, CDR1 SGHVS and CDR2 FQNEAQ. The CDR3 consists of 15 residues. The chain's CDR3 is CASSLGDSSGNTIYF. The DNA of the CDR3 is TGTGCCAGCAGCTTGGGCGACAGCTCTGGAAACACCATATATTTT.

This clone was detected only once. The chain uses TRBV29-1 and TRBJ1-1, with TRBD1 matching over 7 bases. The CDR3 consists of 14 residues. Germline lookup yields CDR1 SQVTM and CDR2 ANQGSEA. V was clipped by 3 bases and J by 1 base; unmatched bases: 5. CDR3 loop: CSVDVTGKNTEAFF. Written as DNA, the CDR3 is TGCAGCGTTGACGTGACAGGGAAGAACACTGAAGCTTTCTTT. Full variable domain (outside the CDR3, taken from reference TRBV29-1 and TRBJ1-1): SAVISQKPSRDICQRGTSLTIQCQVDSQVTMMFWYRQQPGQSLTLIATANQGSEATYESGFVIDKFPISRPNLTFSTLTVSNMSPEDSSIYLCSVDVTGKNTEAFFGQGTRLTVV.

This clone was counted between two and nine times. V and J are TRBV7-9 and TRBJ2-7; 7 bases are shared with TRBD1. V shed 5 bases and J 4 bases; nucleotides not matched to a gene: 8. Germline V gene lookup returns CDR1 SEHNR and CDR2 FQNEAQ (reference sequence). The CDR3 length is 14 residues. The CDR3, as DNA: TGTGCCAGCAGCCCCCGGGACAGACGATACGAGCAGTACTTC. This gives the protein CASSPRDRRYEQYF.

This clone was picked up one time. This rearrangement joins TRBV5-6 to TRBJ2-7; tentatively, D is TRBD1 (6 bases). Germline CDR1 SGHDT, CDR2 YYEEEE. V lost 3 bases to trimming and J lost 2 bases, with 15 bases between them. The CDR3 loop spans 15 amino acids. CDR3 in DNA: TGTGCCAGCAGCTGGGGGACACAGGGTCCCTACGAGCAGTACTTC. Translated: CASSWGTQGPYEQYF.

The chain joins TRBV13 to TRBJ1-2; D might be TRBD1 (6 bases). The CDR3 totals 13 residues. Trimming pared 1 base from V and 7 bases from J, leaving 10 bases between. The germline CDR1 and CDR2 sequences are PRHDT and FYEKMQ (reference sequence). Written as DNA, the CDR3 is TGTGCCAGCAGCTTAGAAGACAGGTTTGGCTACACCTTC. Amino acids: CASSLEDRFGYTF.

This clone was seen more than once but under ten times. The chain employs TRBV3-1 (or the pseudogene TRBV3-2) and TRBJ2-7; 8 nucleotides match TRBD2. The CDR3 has 13 residues. V lost 4 bases and J lost 5; bases outside the gene matches: 4. Looked up from germline, CDR1 is LGHDT and CDR2 is YNNKEL (reference sequence). The CDR3 protein is CASSPRGGNEQYF. CDR3 in DNA: TGTGCCAGCAGCCCTCGGGGGGGGAACGAGCAGTACTTC.

V usage is TRBV7-8 and J usage is TRBJ2-7, with 9 bases lining up with TRBD2. This CDR3 contains 15 residues. The junction had 6 bases not matched to a gene; V was cut back by 0 bases and J by 6 bases. Germline values: CDR1 SGHVS, CDR2 FQNEAQ. The CDR3 bases are TGTGCCAGCAGCTTAGCGTGGGCGGGGGGGCCCGAGCAGTACTTC. Protein product: CASSLAWAGGPEQYF.

The gene calls are TRBV2 and TRBJ1-2, with 7 bases aligning to TRBD1. The CDR3 loop spans 14 amino acids. V shed 5 bases and J 1 base; nucleotides not matched to a gene: 4. Germline loops: CDR1 SNHLY, CDR2 FYNNEI. As DNA, the CDR3 is TGTGCCAGCAGTAGAACAGGGGATAACTATGGCTACACCTTC. Its protein is CASSRTGDNYGYTF.

This chain uses TRBV7-3 with TRBJ2-5; 8 bases are a match to TRBD1. The CDR3 is 13 residues long. The V gene's germline CDR1 is SGHTA and CDR2 FQGTGA. The V and J ends lost 5 bases and 7 bases, in that order; junction bases with no gene match: 6. The CDR3 DNA follows: TGTGCCAGCAGCACGGGACAGGATGGGACCCAGTACTTC. Its translation is CASSTGQDGTQYF.